A selection of T cell receptor beta chains follows, all from one sample in a study of T cell repertoires in cytomegalovirus infection. TCRdb recomputed calls from the reads with MiXCR, one row per CDR3 protein. The sample records approximately 730,000 distinct CDR3 sequences, 25% to 35% being singletons. What these receptors recognize is not known. The source material was cultured CD8+ T cells from PBMCs, sampled from culture after CMV antigen stimulation. These receptors came from a human donor in good health (CMV status not recorded). Some clones in this sample may be carry-over from other donors' samples. The CDR3 runs from the conserved cysteine through the conserved F or W. Fields, in order: D gene, V gene, clone size, J gene, CDR3 protein, CDR3 DNA. D genes are given only for firm matches. For some rows the clone size is stated as once, few or many, or as a class when expanded; others skip it.

-	TRBV7-2	few	TRBJ1-1	CASSLAWQGGPNTEAFF	TGTGCCAGCAGCTTAGCGTGGCAGGGAGGGCCGAACACTGAAGCTTTCTTT
-	TRBV5-5	few	TRBJ1-4	CASSLSLSPGLEKLFF	TGTGCCAGCAGCTTGAGTTTGAGCCCCGGCCTTGAAAAACTGTTTTTT
-	TRBV6-2/TRBV6-3	few	TRBJ1-1	CASSLDTVNTEAFF	TGTGCCAGCAGTTTGGACACAGTGAACACTGAAGCTTTCTTT
-	TRBV7-9	-	TRBJ1-5	CASSLSGSHSNQPQHF	TGTGCCAGCAGCTTATCAGGGTCCCATAGCAATCAGCCCCAGCATTTT
-	TRBV27	few	TRBJ2-4	CASSLSLLGESIQYF	TGTGCCAGCAGTTTGTCCCTCCTAGGGGAGTCCATTCAGTACTTC
-	TRBV12-3/TRBV12-4	-	TRBJ2-2	CASSNGAGELFF	TGTGCCAGCAGTAACGGGGCTGGGGAGCTGTTTTTT
TRBD1	TRBV5-1	-	TRBJ1-1	CASSPGTGGPEAFF	TGCGCCAGCAGCCCCGGGACAGGGGGCCCTGAAGCTTTCTTT
-	TRBV27	-	TRBJ2-1	CASRLTVGSSYNEQFF	TGTGCCAGCAGACTTACAGTAGGGAGCTCCTACAATGAGCAGTTCTTC
TRBD1	TRBV28	-	TRBJ2-3	CASSLRGRTDTQYF	TGTGCCAGCAGTCTCAGGGGGCGCACAGATACGCAGTATTTT
TRBD1	TRBV7-4	-	TRBJ1-1	CASSSGTGWRNTEAFF	TGTGCCAGCAGCTCAGGGACAGGCTGGAGGAACACTGAAGCTTTCTTT